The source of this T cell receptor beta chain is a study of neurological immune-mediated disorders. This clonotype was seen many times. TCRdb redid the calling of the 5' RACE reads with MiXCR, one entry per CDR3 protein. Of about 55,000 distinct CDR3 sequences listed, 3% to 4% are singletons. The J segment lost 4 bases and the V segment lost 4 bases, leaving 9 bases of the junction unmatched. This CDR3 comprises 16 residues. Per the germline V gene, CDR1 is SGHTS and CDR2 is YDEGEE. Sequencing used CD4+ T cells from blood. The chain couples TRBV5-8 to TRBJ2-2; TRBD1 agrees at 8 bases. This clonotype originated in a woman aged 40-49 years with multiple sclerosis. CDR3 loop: CASSLPTGAFTGELFF. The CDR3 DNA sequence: TGTGCCAGCAGCCTCCCGACAGGGGCATTCACCGGGGAGCTGTTTTTT.